This section outlines one T cell receptor (beta chain) sequence together with its context. Its antigen is as yet unknown. The sample is drawn from a study of cytomegalovirus exposure and HLA in healthy donors. Overall study: Of all 400 or so donors who were genotyped, around 79% belonged to the Caucasian-associated ancestry cluster.

Study-level results: It was assumed in the presence/absence analyses that sequencing depth was roughly uniform across donors. Most CMV-associated TCR beta chains appeared HLA-restricted in a later analysis.

With 60 Vbeta and 13 Jbeta primers, the PCR was carried out. Source study methods: About 11 million of about 80 million unique TCR beta chains were shared, per a later count. The table came from immunoSEQ multiplex PCR; TCRdb's copy has only in-frame clones and leaves some out. D and trimming were read from the DNA, whereas the V and J calls and clone size are those reported in that table. Found here are approximately 150,000 clones, approximately 84% of them singletons; the top ten hold about 2.5%. Germline loops: CDR1 SGHTA, CDR2 FQGNSA. V was clipped by 0 bases and J by 0 bases, with 8 bases between them. The CDR3 consists of 16 residues.

This TCR derives from a man younger than 45 in good health and CMV-seropositive. The sample comprised PBMCs. The rearrangement joins TRBV7-2 to TRBJ2-2, with TRBD1 as a possible D gene (5 bases). This CDR3 reads CASSLAGHPNTGELFF. The CDR3 nucleotides are TGTGCCAGCAGCTTAGCAGGACACCCGAACACCGGGGAGCTGTTTTTT.